A selection of T cell receptor beta chains follows, all from one sample in a study of T cells in Graves' hyperthyroidism and ophthalmopathy. TCRdb ran MiXCR on the multiplex PCR reads and lists one entry per CDR3 protein. The sample yields 500,000 to 650,000 distinct CDR3 sequences, about 15% seen once. The source material was blood. All receptors come from a woman between 50 and 59 years old with Graves' ophthalmopathy. Both conserved end residues are part of each CDR3. Clone sizes are given selectively: once, few, many, or a class where the clone is expanded.

v_gene	abundance	CDR3aa
TRBV5-6	many	CASSYTTGSETQYF
TRBV30	many	CAWSVRQSTWNEQFF
TRBV18	many	CASSPPTGRSETQYF
TRBV27	few	CASRQTGVKSYEQYF
TRBV6-1	many	CASSRTGDRPYEQYF
TRBV20-1	many	CSEAGRDFNEQFF
TRBV15	few	CATSSPLDEQYF
TRBV12-3/TRBV12-4	many	CASSVRIGTGELFF
TRBV7-2	.	CASSSNSRPGNTIYF
TRBV29-1	.	CSVTTGAGYNEQFF
TRBV7-3	.	CASSPIRPTSYEQYF
TRBV6-5	.	CASSYPTSGCTDTQYF
TRBV6-1	few	CASSLEAGGEQFF
TRBV5-4	.	CASSPEIAGAADTQYF
TRBV10-3	many	CAISEGQSNEQFF
TRBV20-1	many	CSARGTTDTQYF
TRBV19	few	CASSQWGSGIIQEENEQFF
TRBV28	many	CASSPGPTPNTEAFF
TRBV10-3	.	CAIRNQVSTGELFF
TRBV4-3	.	CASSQEVGGSGAGELFF
TRBV6-1	.	CASSRPGLAGTSTDEQFF
TRBV28	many	CASSPRDKYTNTGELFF
TRBV14	few	CASSHPETGTEQYF
TRBV10-3	few	CASSYFWLYGYTF
TRBV28	few	CASSATGTGRPGELFF
TRBV20-1	many	CSASEVQGHYGYTF
TRBV6-1	many	CASSAWGGGLGGTEAFF
TRBV6-5	.	CASSYSTGGRALFGEKLFF
TRBV6-5	.	CASSLGLAGGGTKNIQYF
TRBV4-1	few	CASSRGLAGAWGTGELFF
TRBV4-3	few	CASSQDFGQGGYEQYF
TRBV19	.	CASSMLGSDTQYF
TRBV6-1	.	CASSPGYAEAFF
TRBV28	many	CASSRPLAGAGGEQFF
TRBV6-1	many	CASGGDGLYEQYF
TRBV7-2	many	CASSLESQVGVYEQYF
TRBV15	many	CATSGGSNSYEQYF
TRBV27	few	CASSPTPGTGYGYTF
TRBV15	many	CATSRDPITSGRAGEQFF
TRBV6-7	many	CASSLANPGPNTEAFF
TRBV5-1	.	CASSFQGQSNYGYTF
TRBV7-9	many	CASSLDTSDDTIYF
TRBV7-9	few	CASSQDRGRSTGELFF
TRBV7-9	many	CASSLAPGPNTEAFF
TRBV13	many	CASSPRGSGRTDTQYF
TRBV7-2	many	CASSLLGGVYNSPLHF
TRBV2	many	CASREQGAQPQHF
TRBV20-1	.	CSARERELYTGELFF
TRBV29-1	few	CSVEGGRGYEQYF
TRBV15	.	CATSRDRALSYGYTF
TRBV20-1	many	CSALRLAGAGEQYF
TRBV27	.	CASRTISGNTIYF
TRBV29-1	many	CSGSGAGTDTQYF
TRBV7-2	many	CASSLVAVNQPQHF
TRBV6-6	many	CASSYSGSEQYF